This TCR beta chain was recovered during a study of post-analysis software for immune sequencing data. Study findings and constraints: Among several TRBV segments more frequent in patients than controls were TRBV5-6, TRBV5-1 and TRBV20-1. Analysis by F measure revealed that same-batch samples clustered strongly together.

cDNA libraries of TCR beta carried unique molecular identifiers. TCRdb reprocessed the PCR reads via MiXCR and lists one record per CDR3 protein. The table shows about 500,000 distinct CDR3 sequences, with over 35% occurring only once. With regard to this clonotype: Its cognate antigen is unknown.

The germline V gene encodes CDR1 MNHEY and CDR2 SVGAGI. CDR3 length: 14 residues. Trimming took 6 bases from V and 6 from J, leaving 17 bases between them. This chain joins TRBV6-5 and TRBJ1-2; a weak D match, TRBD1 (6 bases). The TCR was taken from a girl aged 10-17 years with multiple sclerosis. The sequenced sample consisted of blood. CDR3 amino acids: CASSHREWENGYTF. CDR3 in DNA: TGTGCCAGCAGCCACAGGGAATGGGAGAATGGCTACACCTTC.